Listed below are T cell receptor beta chains from one sample, sequenced in a study of OX40 agonist ivuxolimab in advanced cancers. TCRdb keeps only in-frame clones here, not all; method: immunoSEQ multiplex PCR. The sample gives 50,000 or so clones, over 80% of which show up once; about 25% is in the top ten. This sample comprised CD4+ or CD8+ T cells sorted from blood, obtained in a trial of the OX40 agonist ivuxolimab. The receptors come from an adult with an advanced solid tumor such as melanoma, head and neck, liver or kidney cancer. Both conserved end residues are part of each CDR3. A D gene is named only where the DNA matches it firmly. Not every row has a clone size; where given, it reads once, few, many or a size class.

TRBJ1-5	-	-	TRBV5-6	TGTGCCAGCAGCTTAGGCAGGGCGGGCAATCAGCCCCAGCATTTT	CASSLGRAGNQPQHF
TRBJ2-7	-	TRBD2	TRBV7-3	TGTGCCAGCAGCCCGGGACTAGCGGGACCCTACGAGCAGTACTTC	CASSPGLAGPYEQYF
TRBJ1-5	-	-	TRBV6-5	TGTGCCAGCACCCCCAACTCGGGACAGCCCCAGCATTTT	CASTPNSGQPQHF
TRBJ2-7	-	-	TRBV27	TGTGCCAGCAGTTTCGGGGCTAGCTACGAGCAGTACTTC	CASSFGASYEQYF
TRBJ2-3	once	TRBD2	TRBV15	TGTGCCACCAGCAGAGAAATAAGCGGGAGAGATACGCAGTATTTT	CATSREISGRDTQYF
TRBJ2-7	-	TRBD2	TRBV6-5	TGTGCCAGCAGTTACTCGGCGGGGCTAGCGGTCTACGAGCAGTACTTC	CASSYSAGLAVYEQYF
TRBJ1-4	-	-	TRBV7-9	TGTGCCAGCAGCCCCCGCGAGATCGGCCGTGATGAAAAACTGTTTTTT	CASSPREIGRDEKLFF
TRBJ2-1	-	-	TRBV6-4	TGTGCCAGCAGTGACCGGCCGGGACTCCATGAGCAGTTCTTC	CASSDRPGLHEQFF
TRBJ2-7	-	TRBD2	TRBV13	TGTGCCAGCAGACTAGCGGGAGGCTCCCCCTACGAGCAGTACTTC	CASRLAGGSPYEQYF
TRBJ1-1	few	-	TRBV14	TGTGCCAGCAGCCAATTCGGGGGGTCAAACACTGAAGCTTTCTTT	CASSQFGGSNTEAFF
TRBJ2-5	-	-	TRBV28	TGTGCCAGCAGGTGGACTCCCCTCCAAGAGACCCAGTACTTC	CASRWTPLQETQYF
TRBJ1-4	-	-	TRBV27	TGTGCCAGCAGCCAGAATACGATGGGTGAAAAACTGTTTTTT	CASSQNTMGEKLFF
TRBJ2-1	-	-	TRBV6-5	TGTGCCAGCAGCCTGACCGGGACGGATTACAATGAGCAGTTCTTC	CASSLTGTDYNEQFF
TRBJ1-1	-	-	TRBV7-9	TGTGCCAGCAGCTTAAGGGATACTGAAGCTTTCTTT	CASSLRDTEAFF
TRBJ2-5	-	-	TRBV7-9	TGTGCCAGCAGCTCCGCCTGGCGGGTGGGGGGAAAAGAGACCCAGTACTTC	CASSSAWRVGGKETQYF
TRBJ2-7	-	-	TRBV6-5	TGTGCCAGCAGTTACTCTGGTAGCTACGGAGGTGGAGAGCAGTACTTC	CASSYSGSYGGGEQYF
TRBJ2-7	-	TRBD2	TRBV19	TGTGCCAGTAGTCCCCGAGGGGAGGGCTACGAGCAGTACTTC	CASSPRGEGYEQYF
TRBJ2-3	-	-	TRBV13	TGTGCCAGCAGCTCCCCGGCCGGCACAGATACGCAGTATTTT	CASSSPAGTDTQYF
TRBJ1-1	few	-	TRBV30	TGTGCCTGGAAGCGGGAAGGTGAAGCTTTCTTT	CAWKREGEAFF
TRBJ1-1	-	-	TRBV9	TGTGCCAGCAGCGTAGGTTCGGGGCGGACTGAAGCTTTCTTT	CASSVGSGRTEAFF
TRBJ2-3	-	TRBD2	TRBV27	TGTGCCAGCAGTTTACGCCTAGCGGGAGGGGCAGATACGCAGTATTTT	CASSLRLAGGADTQYF
TRBJ2-3	-	-	TRBV7-9	TGTGCCAGCAGCAAAAAAGGGTTCCCAGATACGCAGTATTTT	CASSKKGFPDTQYF
TRBJ1-5	-	-	TRBV28	TGTGCCAGCAGTCCCTACACGGGAGATAGCAATCAGCCCCAGCATTTT	CASSPYTGDSNQPQHF
TRBJ2-4	-	-	TRBV2	TGTGCCAGCAGTCTCAGGGCCCCCATAGCTAAAAACATTCAGTACTTC	CASSLRAPIAKNIQYF
TRBJ2-1	-	-	TRBV7-8	TGTGCCACCAGCCCCGGAATAAATGAGCAGTTCTTC	CATSPGINEQFF
TRBJ2-7	-	-	TRBV11-2	TGTGCCAGCAGCCCCCACTCCCTCCGGCAGTACTTC	CASSPHSLRQYF
TRBJ1-4	-	-	TRBV6-4	TGTGCCAGCAGTGACTCGAGTACCCAGACTAATGAAAAACTGTTTTTT	CASSDSSTQTNEKLFF
TRBJ2-1	-	-	TRBV10-1	TGCGCCAGCAGTGGTACTAGCAGCAATGAGCAGTTCTTC	CASSGTSSNEQFF
TRBJ2-7	-	-	TRBV19	TGTGCCAGTAGTATTGGCGGGGCGATCTCCTACGAGCAGTACTTC	CASSIGGAISYEQYF
TRBJ1-3	-	TRBD1	TRBV28	TGTGCCAGCCAGTCGACAGGGACCGGAAACACCATATATTTT	CASQSTGTGNTIYF
TRBJ2-3	-	TRBD1	TRBV11-2	TGTGCCAGCAGCTTAGAGGTTGGAAGGGGGCGGTTAGATACGCAGTATTTT	CASSLEVGRGRLDTQYF
TRBJ1-2	-	TRBD1	TRBV11-2	TGCGCCAGCAGCCATCACCACTCTGGACAGGGGAAGAATGGCTACACCTTC	CASSHHHSGQGKNGYTF
TRBJ2-3	-	-	TRBV7-3	TGTGCCAGCAGTCTGAGTGGCGAGGTAACAGATACGCAGTATTTT	CASSLSGEVTDTQYF
TRBJ2-5	-	-	TRBV4-3	TGCGCCAGCAGCCAAGGTGTTGGGGTCGAAGGAGAGACCCAGTACTTC	CASSQGVGVEGETQYF
TRBJ2-1	-	TRBD2	TRBV4-1	TGCGCCAGCAGCCCGTATGAGGCGGGAGCAGCCGACAATGAGCAGTTCTTC	CASSPYEAGAADNEQFF
TRBJ2-3	-	-	TRBV4-1	TGCGCCAGCAGCCAAGAGGGACTCACAGATACGCAGTATTTT	CASSQEGLTDTQYF
TRBJ2-3	-	TRBD2	TRBV28	TGTGCCAGCAGTTGGGGACTAGCGGGACCCACAGATACGCAGTATTTT	CASSWGLAGPTDTQYF
TRBJ2-7	once	-	TRBV19	TGTGCCAGTAGTAATAATGAGGAGCAGTACTTC	CASSNNEEQYF
TRBJ2-2	-	-	TRBV11-2	TGTGCCAGCAGCCTCTTTGGACTAGGGGGGACCGGGGAGCTGTTTTTT	CASSLFGLGGTGELFF
TRBJ2-1	-	TRBD2	TRBV19	TGTGCCAGTAGTATACCGGGACTAGCGGGAGAGGGTGAGCAGTTCTTC	CASSIPGLAGEGEQFF
TRBJ1-1	-	TRBD1	TRBV4-1	TGCGCCAGCAGCCCACAGGACAGGGTTGACACTGAAGCTTTCTTT	CASSPQDRVDTEAFF
TRBJ1-1	few	-	TRBV4-2	TGTGCCAGCAGCCCCGGGACGGCAGAAGCTTTCTTT	CASSPGTAEAFF
TRBJ2-5	-	TRBD2	TRBV19	TGTGCCAGTAGTATAACTAGCGGAGAAGAGACCCAGTACTTC	CASSITSGEETQYF
TRBJ2-2	-	-	TRBV5-1	TGCGCCAGCAGCTTTTCAGCGAACACCGGGGAGCTGTTTTTT	CASSFSANTGELFF
TRBJ2-5	-	-	TRBV9	TGTGCCAGCAGCGTAGCCGTAGAACAAGAGACCCAGTACTTC	CASSVAVEQETQYF
TRBJ1-2	-	-	TRBV9	TGTGCCAGCAGCGGCCGGAGACCCTTCCAGGGCTATGGCTACACCTTC	CASSGRRPFQGYGYTF
TRBJ2-7	-	-	TRBV28	TGTGCCAGCAGTTTGAACCTACAGGGTGGGTGGGACGAGCAGTACTTC	CASSLNLQGGWDEQYF
TRBJ2-1	-	-	TRBV6-5	TGTGCCAGCAGTTACGGTGGAGACAATGAGCAGTTCTTC	CASSYGGDNEQFF
TRBJ2-5	once	TRBD1	TRBV7-8	TGTGCCAGCAGAGACAGGGGGCCCCAGTACTTC	CASRDRGPQYF
TRBJ1-2	-	-	TRBV4-3	TGCGCCAGCAGCCTCGGATGGGCAACGAACTATGGCTACACCTTC	CASSLGWATNYGYTF
TRBJ2-1	-	-	TRBV19	TGTGCCAGTAGTATAATTTCGCGTGAGCAGTTCTTC	CASSIISREQFF
TRBJ1-5	-	-	TRBV6-5	TGTGCCAGCAGTCCCGGGATCAACGCCCATCAGCCCCAGCATTTT	CASSPGINAHQPQHF